The 8 T cell receptor beta chains below all came from one sample that was sequenced in a study of CD8 T cells in ankylosing spondylitis. Study-wide results and limits: Eight highly homologous variants made up a TCR beta motif, and this motif appeared characteristic of ankylosing spondylitis blood.

These TCRs are of unknown antigen specificity. TCRdb analysed the 5' RACE reads with MiXCR anew, one entry per CDR3 protein. The sample lists 500,000 to 550,000 distinct CDR3 sequences; 12% were seen once. Sequencing was performed on blood, either unsorted or a sorted T cell fraction (not recorded which). The source is a male donor with ankylosing spondylitis.

The chain employs TRBV12-3 or TRBV12-4 and TRBJ1-5; D might be TRBD1 (5 bases). The CDR3 is made up of 18 amino acids. Trimming left V 8 bases short and J 0 bases short, with 23 bases between. The CDR3 loop reads CASCPRVGEDYSNQPQHF. In nucleotides, the CDR3 is TGTGCCAGCTGTCCCCGGGTAGGGGAGGATTATAGCAATCAGCCCCAGCATTTT.

The chain is built from TRBV27 and TRBJ2-3; 9 positions agree with TRBD1. The CDR3 has 15 amino acids. Germline trimming cut 5 bases from V and 4 bases from J; bases unmatched to any gene: 7. The germline V gene has CDR1 MNHEY and CDR2 SMNVEV (reference sequence). The CDR3 DNA reads as TGTGCCAGCAGTCCACCCACAGGGGGCTCAGATACGCAGTATTTT. It is translated as CASSPPTGGSDTQYF.

This clonotype was recorded many times. CDR3 sequence reads: CASSFNLGTKDGYTF. The CDR3 DNA reads as TGTGCCAGCAGTTTCAACCTGGGCACTAAAGATGGCTACACCTTC. The chain combines TRBV12-3 or TRBV12-4 with TRBJ1-2; no firm D call. The V end was cut by 3 bases, the J end by 6 bases, with 17 bases between. The CDR3 length is 15 residues.

This clonotype was counted a few times. This chain joins TRBV6-1 and TRBJ2-4, with 9 bases identical to TRBD1. CDR1 is MNHNS and CDR2 is SASEGT in the germline V gene. Unmatched junction bases numbered 3, after V lost 3 bases and J lost 6 bases. The CDR3 loop spans 14 amino acids. The CDR3 loop is CASSDRDRVNIQYF. The CDR3 DNA is TGTGCCAGCAGTGACCGGGACAGGGTAAACATTCAGTACTTC.

This rearrangement joins TRBV11-2 to TRBJ2-5; D perhaps matches TRBD2 (5 bases). Germline CDR1 reads SGHAT; CDR2 reads FQNNGV. The CDR3 consists of 15 residues. V lost 3 bases and J 5 bases, leaving 16 bases between the germline ends. CDR3 loop: CASSFGVSTGETQYF. In DNA form, the CDR3 reads TGTGCCAGCAGCTTCGGCGTCTCAACGGGGGAGACCCAGTACTTC.

This clonotype turned up a few times. The chain employs TRBV24-1 and TRBJ2-1, with TRBD2 identical over 11 bases. V dropped 4 bases and J dropped 1; count of bases not matched to a gene: 2. Germline V gene lookup returns CDR1 KGHDR and CDR2 SFDVKD. The CDR3 consists of 16 residues. CDR3 in amino acids: CATSEPSGRSYNEQFF. The DNA for the CDR3 is TGTGCCACCAGTGAGCCTAGCGGGAGGTCCTACAATGAGCAGTTCTTC.

The chain carries TRBV12-3 or TRBV12-4 and TRBJ2-6, with TRBD1 matching 12 bases. The CDR3 contains 17 residues. The V gene end was trimmed by 6 bases and the J gene end by 3 bases; junction bases not matched to a gene: 6. For the CDR3, the DNA is TGTGCCAGCAGCTCGGGACAGGGGGCGGTTGGGGCCAACGTCCTGACTTTC. It is translated as CASSSGQGAVGANVLTF.

The CDR3 loop reads CASSPRGQPNEKLFF. The CDR3 DNA sequence: TGTGCCAGCAGCCCCCGGGGACAGCCTAATGAAAAACTGTTTTTT. This chain uses TRBV11-2 with TRBJ1-4; 7 bases are shared with TRBD1. Germline V gene lookup returns CDR1 SGHAT and CDR2 FQNNGV. With V trimmed by 5 bases and J by 3 bases, 6 bases remained unmatched. The CDR3 totals 15 residues.